A single sample is the source of the 3 T cell receptor beta chains below, sequenced in a study of cytomegalovirus exposure and HLA in healthy donors. Use of 60 Vbeta and 13 Jbeta primers characterized the PCR. Clones were read by immunoSEQ multiplex PCR, and TCRdb kept only the in-frame ones, dropping some. The sample lists under 200,000 clones, roughly 77% seen once, with 3.7% in the top ten. The sample taken for sequencing was PBMCs. The receptors come from a man aged 25-45 years in good health and CMV-seropositive.

J is TRBJ2-1 and V is TRBV28; TRBD2 agrees at 7 bases. V lost 5 bases, J lost 5 bases, and 12 bases stayed unmatched. This CDR3 region has 16 residues. In germline, CDR1 is MDHEN, CDR2 SYDVKM. CDR3 bases: TGTGCCAGCAGTACCTCAGGGAGGGGACGGGACAATGAGCAGTTCTTC. Its translation is CASSTSGRGRDNEQFF.

The chain has TRBV2 and TRBJ2-5, with D possibly matching TRBD1 (6 bases). V dropped 4 bases and J dropped 3 bases, with 9 bases sitting between them. Germline V lookup: CDR1 SNHLY, CDR2 FYNNEI. CDR3 length: 13 amino acids. The chain's CDR3 is CASSVDSEETQYF. DNA of the CDR3: TGTGCCAGCAGTGTGGACAGTGAAGAGACCCAGTACTTC.

The V and J genes are TRBV6-6 and TRBJ1-1; tentatively, D is TRBD1 (5 bases). The CDR3 is 12 residues long. Germline V gene lookup returns CDR1 MNHNY and CDR2 SVGAGI (reference sequence). V lost 6 bases and J 5 bases, leaving 10 bases between the germline ends. CDR3 residues: CASSLRGTEAFF. The CDR3 DNA reads TGTGCCAGCAGCCTAAGGGGAACTGAAGCTTTCTTT.